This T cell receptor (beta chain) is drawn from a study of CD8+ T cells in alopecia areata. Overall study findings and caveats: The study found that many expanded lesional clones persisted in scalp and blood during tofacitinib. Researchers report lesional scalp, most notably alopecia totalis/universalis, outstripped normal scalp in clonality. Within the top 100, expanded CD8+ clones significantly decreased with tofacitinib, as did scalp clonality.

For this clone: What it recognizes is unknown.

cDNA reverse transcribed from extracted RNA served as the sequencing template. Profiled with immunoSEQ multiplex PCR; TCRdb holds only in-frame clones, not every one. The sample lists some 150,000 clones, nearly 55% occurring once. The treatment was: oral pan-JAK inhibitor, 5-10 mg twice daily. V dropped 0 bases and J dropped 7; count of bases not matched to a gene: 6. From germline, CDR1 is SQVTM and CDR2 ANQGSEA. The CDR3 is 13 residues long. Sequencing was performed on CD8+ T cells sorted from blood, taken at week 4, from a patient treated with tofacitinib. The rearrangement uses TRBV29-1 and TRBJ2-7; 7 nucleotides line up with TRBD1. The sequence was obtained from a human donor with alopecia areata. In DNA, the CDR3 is TGCAGCGTTGAAGATCGGGGACAGAGGGAGCAGTACTTC. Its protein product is CSVEDRGQREQYF.